These 13 T cell receptor beta chains were sequenced from one sample in a study of OX40 agonist ivuxolimab in advanced cancers. TCRdb's table, derived via immunoSEQ multiplex PCR, lists solely in-frame clones and lacks some. The top ten clones hold 1% of a sample with 130,000 or so clones, under 95% of them seen once. The specimen was CD4+ or CD8+ T cells sorted from blood, collected in a trial of the OX40 agonist ivuxolimab. The receptor set was obtained from an adult with an advanced solid tumor such as melanoma, head and neck, liver or kidney cancer.

V usage is TRBV18 and J usage is TRBJ2-7; 12 bases align to TRBD1. CDR1 and CDR2 (germline): KGHSH, LQKENI. V lost 3 bases to trimming and J lost 5 bases; unmatched junction nucleotides: 14. This CDR3 comprises 18 residues. Here the CDR3 reads CASSPKAPGQGALNEQYF. CDR3 nucleotide sequence: TGTGCCAGCTCACCTAAAGCCCCGGGACAGGGGGCGCTCAACGAGCAGTACTTC.

The chain joins TRBV5-1 to TRBJ1-2; possibly TRBD1 for D (5 bases). The germline CDR1 and CDR2 sequences are SGHRS and YFSETQ. This CDR3 has 14 amino acids. V lost 3 bases, J lost 2 bases, and 11 bases lay in between. CDR3 bases: TGCGCCAGCAGCTCGGGACCGCAAAACTATGGCTACACCTTC. This translates into CASSSGPQNYGYTF.

The rearrangement uses TRBV7-3 and TRBJ2-1, with TRBD1 as a possible D gene (5 bases). Germline CDR1 and CDR2: SGHTA and FQGTGA. V was cut by 4 bases and J by 6 bases, with 19 bases left in between. This CDR3 has 16 residues. The CDR3 DNA reads TGTGCCAGCAGCTCTCAGGGCATCCCCGAGTCCAATGAGCAGTTCTTC. Amino acids: CASSSQGIPESNEQFF.

For this clone: The sample has other DNA sequences that encode this CDR3 too. Here the CDR3 DNA reads TGTGCCAGCAGTTACTCAGGCCAGATGAACACTGAAGCTTTCTTT. It codes for CASSYSGQMNTEAFF. The gene calls are TRBV6-5 and TRBJ1-1; D is uncertain. Germline values: CDR1 MNHEY, CDR2 SVGAGI. The V and J ends lost 0 bases and 0 bases respectively, with 8 bases between them. The CDR3 is made up of 15 amino acids.

V is TRBV4-1 and J is TRBJ1-4; D uncertain. The germline gives CDR1 MGHRA, CDR2 YSYEKL. The germline V and J ends were trimmed by 4 bases and 0 bases, with 9 bases remaining between them. This CDR3 is built from 15 residues. CDR3 sequence (DNA): TGCGCCAGCAGCCCCCGGGTCGCAACTAATGAAAAACTGTTTTTT. As protein: CASSPRVATNEKLFF.

The chain links TRBV7-7 to TRBJ2-2; 9 bases agree with TRBD1. The J segment lost 3 bases and the V segment lost 5 bases, leaving 4 bases of the junction unmatched. Germline V lookup: CDR1 SSHAT, CDR2 FNYEAQ (reference sequence). This CDR3 spans 15 amino acids. The CDR3 nucleotides are TGTGCCAGCAGCCAACAGGGGGCAGACACCGGGGAGCTGTTTTTT. Translating gives CASSQQGADTGELFF.

This clone has only a few counts. The chain combines TRBV28 with TRBJ2-7, with D perhaps matching TRBD2 (5 bases). The V and J ends lost 6 bases and 2 bases respectively, with 20 bases between them. The CDR3 runs to 16 residues. CDR1 and CDR2 from the germline V gene are MDHEN and SYDVKM. The CDR3 reads CASSPLEVAHTYEQYF. CDR3 coding DNA: TGTGCCAGCAGCCCACTGGAGGTAGCACACACCTACGAGCAGTACTTC.

This clone was found once. The chain employs TRBV4-1 and TRBJ2-7, with unresolved D. The CDR3 spans 16 residues. Germline loops: CDR1 MGHRA, CDR2 YSYEKL. V shed 1 base and J shed 3 bases, with 16 bases lying between them. In DNA, the CDR3 is TGCGCCAGCAGCCAAGTAGGGTCCAGGACCCTCTACGAGCAGTACTTC. Its translation: CASSQVGSRTLYEQYF.

This sequence joins TRBV7-2 and TRBJ2-5, with D hard to call. The CDR3 sequence is 12 residues long. Germline CDR1 SGHTA, CDR2 FQGNSA. Trimming removed 5 bases from V and 5 bases from J, with 9 bases in between. CDR3 nucleotide sequence: TGTGCCAGCAGCCCTATCGGGGAGACCCAGTACTTC. This codes for CASSPIGETQYF.

The V gene is TRBV7-3, the J gene TRBJ2-3, with 10 positions matching TRBD2. The ends lost 6 bases at V and 4 bases at J; junction bases unmatched: 7. The CDR3 covers 15 residues. The V gene's germline CDR1 is SGHTA and CDR2 FQGTGA. The CDR3 bases are TGTGCCAGCAGTCCTAGCGGGAGAAACGCAGATACGCAGTATTTT. Amino acid sequence: CASSPSGRNADTQYF.

This chain joins TRBV6-4 and TRBJ2-2; no firm D call. The length of the CDR3 is 16 residues. Trimming stripped 6 bases from V and 0 bases from J, with 14 bases between. CDR1 is MRHNA, CDR2 SNTAGT, per germline. The chain's CDR3 is CASRHPPRANTGELFF. As DNA, the CDR3 is TGTGCCAGCAGGCATCCACCCCGCGCGAACACCGGGGAGCTGTTTTTT.

The chain is built from TRBV9 and TRBJ1-2, with D tentatively TRBD1 (6 bases). This CDR3 has 17 amino acids. The ends were cut back, 2 bases at V and 4 bases at J, with 21 bases in the middle. In germline, CDR1 is SGDLS, CDR2 YYNGEE. CDR3 DNA: TGTGCCAGCAGCGTCACCGGGACACTATCTTCTCTCTATGGCTACACCTTC. It specifies CASSVTGTLSSLYGYTF.

The chain recombines TRBV19 with TRBJ2-1; 10 nucleotides match TRBD2. In germline, CDR1 is LNHDA, CDR2 SQIVND (reference sequence). V dropped 3 bases and J dropped 1; count of bases not matched to a gene: 12. The length of the CDR3 is 19 residues. The CDR3 sequence: CASSMGLAGALSSYNEQFF. As DNA, the CDR3 is TGTGCCAGTAGTATGGGTCTAGCGGGGGCTCTCAGTTCCTACAATGAGCAGTTCTTC.